This is a list of T cell receptor beta chains from one sample in a study of blood T cells in healthy people across ages. One entry per CDR3 protein results from TCRdb running MiXCR on the 5' RACE reads. Of some 1,000,000 distinct CDR3 sequences listed, 20% to 25% are singletons. These records were also assigned to another study, of T cells of mothers and their children.

Specimen: blood. These TCRs come from a girl aged 2 to 10 in good health. The CDR3 runs from the conserved cysteine through the conserved F or W. D genes are given only for firm matches. Size values are once, few and many counts, or a class for expanded clones, and some rows have none.

D | J | size | V | CDR3 | DNA
. | TRBJ1-5 | . | TRBV28 | CASALSNQPQHF | TGTGCCTCAGCTCTTAGCAATCAGCCCCAGCATTTT
. | TRBJ2-7 | . | TRBV3-1 | CASSLHRDGPYEQYF | TGTGCCAGCAGCCTCCACCGGGACGGACCCTACGAGCAGTACTTC
. | TRBJ2-2 | . | TRBV24-1 | CATSERGAGELFF | TGTGCCACCAGTGAGCGAGGGGCCGGGGAGCTGTTTTTT
. | TRBJ2-7 | . | TRBV29-1 | CSVRNSRALDYEQYF | TGCAGCGTAAGAAACTCCAGGGCTTTGGACTACGAGCAGTACTTC
. | TRBJ2-7 | . | TRBV7-9 | CASSSGISGYEQYF | TGTGCCAGCAGCTCAGGGATATCGGGGTACGAGCAGTACTTC
. | TRBJ2-2 | few | TRBV28 | CASSVLGPSTGELFF | TGTGCCAGCAGCGTACTCGGCCCGAGCACCGGGGAGCTGTTTTTT
TRBD2 | TRBJ2-7 | . | TRBV25-1 | CASSELTSGSKYEQYF | TGTGCCAGCAGTGAACTAACTAGCGGGAGTAAGTACGAGCAGTACTTC
TRBD1 | TRBJ1-1 | many | TRBV5-1 | CASSSTGVNTEAFF | TGCGCCAGCAGCTCCACAGGGGTGAACACTGAAGCTTTCTTT
. | TRBJ1-1 | few | TRBV5-6 | CASSLEVGVRTEAFF | TGTGCCAGCAGCTTGGAGGTCGGAGTGAGAACTGAAGCTTTCTTT
TRBD2 | TRBJ2-3 | . | TRBV10-3 | CAPEVASGGNDTQYF | TGTGCCCCCGAGGTGGCTAGCGGGGGGAATGATACGCAGTATTTT
TRBD1 | TRBJ1-2 | . | TRBV7-9 | CASSGLTGMAGYTF | TGTGCCAGCAGCGGGTTGACAGGGATGGCTGGCTACACCTTC
TRBD2 | TRBJ2-7 | . | TRBV9 | CASSPTSGTSVYEQYF | TGTGCCAGCAGCCCCACTTCTGGGACTAGCGTATACGAGCAGTACTTC
TRBD2 | TRBJ2-7 | many | TRBV20-1 | CSASIAGRDEQYF | TGCAGTGCTAGTATAGCGGGCCGGGACGAGCAGTACTTC
. | TRBJ1-4 | few | TRBV28 | CASRGIQAHEKLFF | TGTGCCAGCAGAGGGATACAGGCCCATGAAAAACTGTTTTTT
TRBD2 | TRBJ2-2 | . | TRBV4-2 | CASSTAGGGAGELFF | TGTGCCAGCAGTACAGCGGGAGGGGGGGCCGGGGAGCTGTTTTTT
. | TRBJ2-7 | . | TRBV6-5 | CASSLAHGVSYEQYF | TGTGCCAGCAGTTTGGCCCACGGGGTCTCCTACGAGCAGTACTTC
. | TRBJ2-7 | few | TRBV13 | CASSGGREFREQYF | TGTGCCAGCAGCGGCGGCCGGGAGTTCCGCGAGCAGTACTTC
. | TRBJ1-2 | few | TRBV6-5 | CASSGQLNYGYTF | TGTGCCAGCAGTGGACAGCTTAACTATGGCTACACCTTC